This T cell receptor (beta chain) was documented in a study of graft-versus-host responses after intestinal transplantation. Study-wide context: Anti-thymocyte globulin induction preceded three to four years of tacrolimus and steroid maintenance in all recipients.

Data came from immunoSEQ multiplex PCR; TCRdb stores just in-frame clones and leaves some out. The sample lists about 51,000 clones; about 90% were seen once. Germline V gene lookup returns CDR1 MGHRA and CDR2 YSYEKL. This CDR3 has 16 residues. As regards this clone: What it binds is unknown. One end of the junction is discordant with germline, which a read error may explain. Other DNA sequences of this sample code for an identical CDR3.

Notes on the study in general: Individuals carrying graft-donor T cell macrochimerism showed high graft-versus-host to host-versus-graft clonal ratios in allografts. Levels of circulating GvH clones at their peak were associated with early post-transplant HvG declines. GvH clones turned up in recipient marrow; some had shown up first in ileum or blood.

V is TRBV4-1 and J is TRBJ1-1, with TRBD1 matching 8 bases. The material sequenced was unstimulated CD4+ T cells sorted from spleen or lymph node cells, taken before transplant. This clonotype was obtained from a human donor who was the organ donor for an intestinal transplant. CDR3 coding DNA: TGTGCCAGCAGCCAAGTTTGGACAGGGCTGAACACTGAAGCTTTCTTT. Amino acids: CASSQVWTGLNTEAFF.